Included here is one T cell receptor (beta chain) sequence, with context. Its antigen target is currently unknown. Base qualities are not at hand, and no much larger clone is one base apart. Germline trimming: 5 bases from V, 4 bases from J; junction bases outside gene matches: 6. Measured from the cysteine to the phenylalanine, the CDR3 is 15 residues long. Only the CDR3 DNA stays, 45 bases, in frame from base 1. The CDR1 and CDR2 encoded by the germline V gene (reference sequence) are SEHNR and FQNEAQ. The source of the sample is a study of blood T cell repertoires in COVID-19 (TCRdb year 2020). Some background on the complete study: Collaborator samples came from the United States, Italy and Spain and covered acute and convalescent phases of COVID-19. HLA class I and class II types, where available, came from metadata supplied by the sample provider rather than from assay-based typing. Sample metadata almost always included a de-identified subject ID, COVID-19 status, age in years and sex. The material from the prospective study consisted of cDNA or gDNA derived from T cells, B-cell-depleted T cells, or PBMCs. The repertoires were released in a freely available public database intended as a resource for research on the immune response to SARS-CoV-2. Subjects who had been exposed to COVID-19, were actively infected with it, or had recovered from it provided the deeply sampled blood TCRbeta repertoires that made up the dataset. The samples were drawn from two sources: the first 160 participants of the ongoing ImmuneRACE study, and about 1,300 subjects contributed by 6 global collaborators. Points the paper makes about the study in general: The amount of clinical and demographic metadata varied by source and participant and was provided uncurated.

The immunoSEQ Assay, a bias-controlled multiplex PCR, was used to amplify TCRbeta CDR3 regions from genomic DNA. In the authors' own workflow: The number of nucleated cells in each sample was estimated by amplification of reference gene primers within the assay. To quantify the absolute abundance of each unique TCRbeta CDR3 rearrangement, sequence reads were collapsed and filtered. For each sample, productive Simpson clonality was calculated by taking the square root of Simpson's diversity index across productive rearrangements. In its TCRdb copy, this immuneACCESS table keeps in-frame sequences only and misses some clones. Where compared with another copy, unresolved V genes explain less than half of these, and the others have no known cause. V and J calls and clone size are those listed in that table; D and trimming were worked out from the DNA. This sample holds 250,000 to 300,000 clones; about 89% were observed only once. Around 2% of the sample rests with the top ten.

One collaborating source in Seattle enrolled patients during active infection and followed them longitudinally through the course of disease. The collaborating institutions used their own protocols to collect whole blood in K2EDTA tubes. For TCRbeta analysis, collaborator samples were shipped as frozen whole blood, as isolated PBMCs, or as DNA extracted from either sample type. The sample consisted of peripheral blood. The clonotype was recovered from a woman in her twenties or thirties with COVID-19, enrolled during active disease. The receptor chain draws on TRBV7-9 and TRBJ2-3, with 10 bases matching TRBD2. The encoded CDR3 is CASSRASGSSDTQYF. The nucleotides are TGTGCCAGCAGCAGAGCTAGCGGGAGTTCAGATACGCAGTATTTT. Full variable domain (CDR3 extended with the reference TRBV7-9 and TRBJ2-3 proteins): DTGVSQNPRHKITKRGQNVTFRCDPISEHNRLYWYRQTLGQGPEFLTYFQNEAQLEKSRLLSDRFSAERPKGSFSTLEIQRTEQGDSAMYLCASSRASGSSDTQYFGPGTRLTVL.